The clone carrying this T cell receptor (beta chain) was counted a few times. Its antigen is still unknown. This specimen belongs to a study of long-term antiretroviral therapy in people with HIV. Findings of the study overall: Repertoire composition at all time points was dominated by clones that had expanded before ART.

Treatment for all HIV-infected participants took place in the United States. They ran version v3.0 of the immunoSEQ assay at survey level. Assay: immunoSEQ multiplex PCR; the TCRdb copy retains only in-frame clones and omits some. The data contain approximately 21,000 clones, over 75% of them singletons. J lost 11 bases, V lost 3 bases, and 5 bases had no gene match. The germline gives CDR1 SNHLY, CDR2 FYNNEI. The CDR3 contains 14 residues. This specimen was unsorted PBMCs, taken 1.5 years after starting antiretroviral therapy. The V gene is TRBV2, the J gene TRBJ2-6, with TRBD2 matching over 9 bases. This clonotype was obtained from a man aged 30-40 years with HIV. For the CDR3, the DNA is TGTGCCAGCAGTGAGGCTAGCGGGATCGACGTCCTGACTTTC. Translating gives CASSEASGIDVLTF.